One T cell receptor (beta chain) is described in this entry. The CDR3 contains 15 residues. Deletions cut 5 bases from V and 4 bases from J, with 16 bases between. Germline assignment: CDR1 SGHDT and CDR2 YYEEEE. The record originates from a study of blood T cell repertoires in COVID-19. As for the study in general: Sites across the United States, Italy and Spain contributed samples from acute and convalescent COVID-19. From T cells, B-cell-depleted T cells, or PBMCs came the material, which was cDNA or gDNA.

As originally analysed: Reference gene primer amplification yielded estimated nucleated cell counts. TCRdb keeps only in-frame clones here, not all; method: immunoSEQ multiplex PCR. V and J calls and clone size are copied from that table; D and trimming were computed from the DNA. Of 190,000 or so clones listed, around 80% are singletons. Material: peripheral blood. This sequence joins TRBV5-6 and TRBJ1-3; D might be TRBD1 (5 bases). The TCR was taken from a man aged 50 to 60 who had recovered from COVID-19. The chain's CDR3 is CASSSRTTLGNTIYF. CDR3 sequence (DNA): TGTGCCAGCAGTAGCAGGACAACCCTAGGAAACACCATATATTTT.